What follows are 22 T cell receptor beta chains derived from one specimen sequenced in a study of blood T cell repertoires in COVID-19. Using immunoSEQ multiplex PCR, the repertoire was profiled, and TCRdb retains in-frame clones only, with some absent. The data show approximately 150,000 clones, with 81% seen just once and about 11% held by the top ten. The sequencing input was peripheral blood. These receptor sequences come from a human donor in a cohort sampled during active COVID-19.

This clone was counted a single time. V usage is TRBV5-1 and J usage is TRBJ2-5, with 7 nucleotides matching TRBD1. From germline, CDR1 is SGHRS and CDR2 YFSETQ. The CDR3 is made up of 15 amino acids. V lost 0 bases to trimming and J lost 2 bases; unmatched junction nucleotides: 4. The CDR3 DNA follows: TGCGCCAGCAGCTTGGGTGGGACAGAACAAGAGACCCAGTACTTC. Encoded protein: CASSLGGTEQETQYF.

The chain has TRBV18 and TRBJ1-6, with no clear D. V gave up 5 bases and J gave up 5 bases, with 22 bases separating them. The CDR3 consists of 18 residues. Looked up from germline, CDR1 is KGHSH and CDR2 is LQKENI. CDR3 coding DNA: TGTGCCAGCTCATCGCGGGGAAGCCCTGGGATCGATAATTCACCCCTCCACTTT. This translates into CASSSRGSPGIDNSPLHF.

This clone was counted a few times. The rearrangement joins TRBV6-6 to TRBJ1-1, with D hard to call. Germline V gene sequence: CDR1 MNHNY, CDR2 SVGAGI (reference sequence). The CDR3 extends over 16 amino acids. V was pared by 5 bases and J by 6 bases, with 22 bases between. The CDR3 spells CASSPLERAVDAEAFF. The CDR3 nucleotides are TGTGCCAGCAGTCCCCTTGAGAGGGCAGTCGACGCTGAAGCTTTCTTT.

CDR3 nucleotides: TGTGCCAGCAGCTTAGGCAGCGGGAGGCCGTCGGGGAATGAGCAGTTCTTC. Amino acid sequence: CASSLGSGRPSGNEQFF. V gene TRBV7-8 combines with J gene TRBJ2-1, with TRBD2 matching over 9 bases. After removal of 1 base from V and 7 bases from J, the junction contained 11 bases not matched to a gene. Germline CDR1 and CDR2: SGHVS and FQNEAQ. This CDR3 has 17 amino acids.

This clone came up a few times. The chain links TRBV6-6 to TRBJ2-2, with 8 bases identical to TRBD1. Per germline, CDR1 MNHNY and CDR2 SVGAGI (reference sequence). This CDR3 contains 16 residues. Unmatched junction bases numbered 5, after V lost 5 bases and J lost 0 bases. The CDR3 here is CASSTDRGANTGELFF. The CDR3 DNA follows: TGTGCCAGCAGTACCGACAGGGGCGCGAACACCGGGGAGCTGTTTTTT.

The rearrangement uses TRBV19 and TRBJ2-7; D is uncertain. The CDR3 totals 13 residues. The V gene lost 6 bases and the J gene lost 5 bases, with 14 bases spanning the gap. Germline V CDR1 and CDR2: LNHDA, SQIVND (reference sequence). The CDR3: CASRKRANDEQYF. CDR3 DNA: TGTGCCAGTAGAAAGAGAGCAAACGACGAGCAGTACTTC.

A few counts support this clone. V is TRBV5-5 and J is TRBJ1-1; D is undetermined. Germline V lookup: CDR1 SGHKS, CDR2 YYEKEE (reference sequence). CDR3 length: 13 residues. The V gene lost 4 bases and the J gene lost 3 bases, with 10 bases spanning the gap. CDR3 loop: CASSAKGDTEAFF. The CDR3 DNA sequence: TGTGCCAGCAGCGCCAAGGGAGACACTGAAGCTTTCTTT. The entire variable domain, with the rest obtained from reference TRBV5-5 and TRBJ1-1, is as follows: DAGVTQSPTHLIKTRGQQVTLRCSPISGHKSVSWYQQVLGQGPQFIFQYYEKEERGRGNFPDRFSARQFPNYSSELNVNALLLGDSALYLCASSAKGDTEAFFGQGTRLTVV.

The chain joins TRBV7-9 to TRBJ2-7; 11 bases map to TRBD1. J lost 3 bases, V lost 5 bases, and 6 bases had no gene match. Germline CDR1 reads SEHNR; CDR2 reads FQNEAQ (reference sequence). There are 15 residues in the CDR3. In DNA form, the CDR3 reads TGTGCCAGCAGCCGGACAGGGGGCGATCGCTACGAGCAGTACTTC. It yields the protein CASSRTGGDRYEQYF.

This clone has only a few counts. This chain joins TRBV9 and TRBJ2-5, with 7 bases lining up with TRBD2. Germline CDR1 and CDR2: SGDLS and YYNGEE. This CDR3 spans 16 amino acids. Losses at the gene ends were 0 bases for V and 4 bases for J; bases not matched to a gene: 9. CDR3 in amino acids: CASSVEAGEWGETQYF. As DNA, the CDR3 is TGTGCCAGCAGCGTAGAGGCGGGAGAATGGGGAGAGACCCAGTACTTC.

To note about this clone: The same CDR3 can be traced to other DNA sequences in this sample. The chain joins TRBV12-3 or TRBV12-4 to TRBJ1-2, with 7 bases matching TRBD1. The CDR3 loop spans 13 amino acids. V shed 6 bases, J shed 2 bases, and the junction held 3 bases outside the gene matches. The CDR3 coding sequence is TGTGCCAGCAGCCTGGGACAGAACTATGGCTACACCTTC. This sequence encodes CASSLGQNYGYTF.

The chain is built from TRBV6-2 or TRBV6-3 and TRBJ2-1, with 9 nucleotides matching TRBD1. The J segment lost 0 bases and the V segment lost 0 bases, leaving 9 bases of the junction unmatched. This CDR3 comprises 19 residues. Looked up from germline, CDR1 is MNHEY and CDR2 is SVGEGT. The CDR3 is CASSYSTGQGGNSYNEQFF. The DNA of the CDR3 is TGTGCCAGCAGTTACTCGACGGGACAGGGTGGAAACTCCTACAATGAGCAGTTCTTC.

In its sample, this clone was seen a few times. The chain recombines TRBV5-1 with TRBJ2-7; D is uncertain. This CDR3 is 14 amino acids long. V was trimmed by 4 bases and J by 2 bases, leaving 13 bases between them. The germline gives CDR1 SGHRS, CDR2 YFSETQ. This CDR3 is CASSLLQEPYEQYF. The CDR3, as DNA: TGCGCCAGCAGCCTCCTCCAGGAACCCTACGAGCAGTACTTC. Drawing the rest from reference TRBV5-1 and TRBJ2-7, the complete variable domain is KAGVTQTPRYLIKTRGQQVTLSCSPISGHRSVSWYQQTPGQGLQFLFEYFSETQRNKGNFPGRFSGRQFSNSRSEMNVSTLELGDSALYLCASSLLQEPYEQYFGPGTRLTVT.

This sequence joins TRBV23-1 and TRBJ2-1; 7 bases fit TRBD1. TRBV23-1 is an open reading frame whose function is uncertain. This CDR3 is built from 13 residues. V lost 9 bases and J lost 2; bases outside the gene matches: 4. DNA of the CDR3: TGCGCCAGACAAAGGGGGCCCTACAATGAGCAGTTCTTC. Its protein product is CARQRGPYNEQFF.

This clone came up many times. The chain is built from TRBV6-5 and TRBJ1-5; D is possibly TRBD1 (6 bases). CDR3 length: 14 amino acids. V dropped 6 bases and J dropped 8 bases, with 17 bases sitting between them. The V gene's germline CDR1 is MNHEY and CDR2 SVGAGI. The CDR3 here is CASRQVQGGKPQHF. Here the CDR3 DNA reads TGTGCCAGCAGACAAGTACAGGGTGGGAAGCCCCAGCATTTT.

The rearrangement links TRBV4-3 to TRBJ1-2; D is possibly TRBD1 (5 bases). Germline CDR1 and CDR2: LGHNA and YSLEER. V was cut by 0 bases and J by 5 bases, with 13 bases left in between. This CDR3 has 15 residues. CDR3 DNA: TGCGCCAGCAGCCAAGATCAGGGTTTTTATTATGGCTACACCTTC. This codes for CASSQDQGFYYGYTF.

The DNA for the CDR3 is TGTGCCAGCTCACGACTAGCGGGAGTTTACGAGCAGTACTTC. Its translation is CASSRLAGVYEQYF. This chain links TRBV18 with TRBJ2-7; TRBD2 aligns across 12 bases. This CDR3 is built from 14 residues. After removal of 4 bases from V and 4 bases from J, the junction contained 2 bases not matched to a gene. Germline V gene data show CDR1 as KGHSH and CDR2 as LQKENI.

Worth noting for this clone: The junction shows a germline mismatch at one end, possibly a read error. The chain combines TRBV7-9 with TRBJ2-1; 10 positions agree with TRBD2. This CDR3 spans 12 amino acids. Germline-derived CDR1 and CDR2 are SEHNR and FQNEAQ (reference sequence). The CDR3 DNA reads TGTGCCAGCAGCTATACTAGCGGGGCAGCGATCTTC. It encodes CASSYTSGAAIF.

The gene calls are TRBV7-2 and TRBJ2-5, with D maybe TRBD2 (6 bases). The CDR3 sequence is 12 residues long. Trimming took off 4 bases at V and 4 bases at J, with 7 bases between the two ends. Germline V gene lookup returns CDR1 SGHTA and CDR2 FQGNSA. Here the CDR3 reads CASSSGVETQYF. In DNA form, the CDR3 reads TGTGCCAGCAGCTCGGGGGTAGAGACCCAGTACTTC.

The rearrangement links TRBV27 to TRBJ2-1; possible D gene TRBD1, 6 bases. CDR3 length: 13 amino acids. The germline V gene has CDR1 MNHEY and CDR2 SMNVEV (reference sequence). V was clipped by 3 bases and J by 4 bases, with 7 bases between them. CDR3 nucleotide sequence: TGTGCCAGCAGTTTGGACAGTTACAATGAGCAGTTCTTC. Translated, it gives CASSLDSYNEQFF.

This clone was detected a few times. The chain uses TRBV27 and TRBJ2-7; D is undetermined. Per germline, CDR1 MNHEY and CDR2 SMNVEV (reference sequence). The V end was cut by 3 bases, the J end by 6 bases, with 9 bases between. This CDR3 is 12 amino acids long. CDR3 in amino acids: CASSFSNSEQYF. In DNA, the CDR3 is TGTGCCAGCAGTTTTTCTAATTCCGAGCAGTACTTC.

The J gene is TRBJ1-2, the V gene TRBV11-2; no clear D gene. Looked up from germline, CDR1 is SGHAT and CDR2 is FQNNGV. The CDR3 runs to 13 residues. Trimming shortened V by 5 bases and J by 7 bases, and 14 bases separated the two germline ends. The CDR3 DNA sequence: TGTGCCAGCAGCCCCCCGGGGAGGCCTGGCTACACCTTC. It encodes CASSPPGRPGYTF.

This chain joins TRBV4-2 and TRBJ1-4; D uncertain. The CDR3 is 14 residues long. Trimming removed 4 bases from V and 3 bases from J, with 9 bases in between. CDR1 is LGHNA, CDR2 YNFKEQ, per germline. CDR3 amino acids: CASSPTEANEKLFF. CDR3 coding DNA: TGTGCCAGCAGCCCCACGGAGGCTAATGAAAAACTGTTTTTT.